Listed below are T cell receptor beta chains from one sample, sequenced in a study of shared clonotypes between healthy human individuals. Only in-frame clones appear in the TCRdb table, and some are missing; sequencing was by immunoSEQ multiplex PCR. The data contain some 1.5 million clones, 95% to 99% of them singletons. Sample: naive CD4+ T cells sorted from blood. Source of these receptors: a man aged 25 to 45 in good health. Each CDR3 is given with its conserved first and last residue. The D gene is left open where the match is weak. Rows give clone size only sometimes, using once, few, many, or a class for an expanded clone.

clone_size d_call j_call v_call cdr3_aa cdr3_nt
NA TRBD2 TRBJ2-2 TRBV7-6 CASSPLASGTGELFF TGTGCCAGCAGCCCCCTTGCTAGCGGGACCGGGGAGCTGTTTTTT
NA NA TRBJ1-1 TRBV30 CAWDQGNTEAFF TGTGCCTGGGACCAGGGGAACACTGAAGCTTTCTTT
NA TRBD2 TRBJ2-1 TRBV6-1 CASSPTTSGIYEQFF TGTGCCAGCAGTCCCACGACTAGCGGGATTTATGAGCAGTTCTTC
NA NA TRBJ2-2 TRBV19 CASSLPTGTGELFF TGTGCCAGTAGTCTCCCGACAGGAACCGGGGAGCTGTTTTTT
NA TRBD2 TRBJ2-1 TRBV28 CASPPGTGGSGRPNNEQFF TGTGCCAGCCCTCCCGGGACGGGGGGGAGCGGGAGGCCGAACAATGAGCAGTTCTTC
NA TRBD2 TRBJ2-3 TRBV6-6 CASSYTSGRPDTQYF TGTGCCAGCAGTTACACTAGCGGGAGGCCAGATACGCAGTATTTT
NA NA TRBJ2-1 TRBV25-1 CASSEDRWRAPDEQFF TGTGCCAGCAGTGAAGACCGTTGGCGGGCCCCGGATGAGCAGTTCTTC
NA TRBD1 TRBJ2-2 TRBV7-8 CASSRQGANTGELFF TGTGCCAGCAGCCGACAGGGGGCGAACACCGGGGAGCTGTTTTTT
NA NA TRBJ1-1 TRBV30 CAWSRVNTEAFF TGTGCCTGGAGTAGGGTGAACACTGAAGCTTTCTTT
NA TRBD2 TRBJ2-6 TRBV7-6 CASTSGSFSGANVLTF TGTGCCAGCACTAGCGGGAGTTTCTCTGGGGCCAACGTCCTGACTTTC
NA TRBD1 TRBJ2-7 TRBV2 CASSAGQVEQYF TGTGCCAGCAGTGCCGGACAGGTCGAGCAGTACTTC
NA TRBD1 TRBJ2-7 TRBV19 CASSLRTGGYEQYF TGTGCCAGTAGTCTACGGACAGGGGGCTACGAGCAGTACTTC
once TRBD2 TRBJ2-2 TRBV2 CASSGVTSGTTGELFF TGTGCCAGCAGTGGAGTTACTAGCGGGACCACCGGGGAGCTGTTTTTT
NA NA TRBJ1-2 TRBV28 CASSSVNYGYTF TGTGCCAGCAGTTCAGTAAACTATGGCTACACCTTC
NA NA TRBJ2-7 TRBV9 CASSVGTEKSSYEQYF TGTGCCAGCAGCGTAGGAACGGAAAAGAGCTCCTACGAGCAGTACTTC
NA NA TRBJ2-5 TRBV5-1 CASSSVEGPETQYF TGCGCCAGCAGCTCGGTGGAGGGGCCGGAGACCCAGTACTTC
NA NA TRBJ1-2 TRBV25-1 CASSGTPGGYTF TGTGCCAGCAGTGGCACCCCAGGAGGCTACACCTTC
NA NA TRBJ2-1 TRBV25-1 CASSENRAWVEQFF TGTGCCAGCAGTGAGAACAGGGCGTGGGTTGAGCAGTTCTTC
NA TRBD2 TRBJ2-3 TRBV27 CASTRLAGRPSTDTQYF TGTGCCAGCACCCGACTAGCGGGGCGACCTAGCACAGATACGCAGTATTTT
NA TRBD1 TRBJ1-4 TRBV28 CASSLPGQAATNEKLFF TGTGCCAGCAGTTTACCCGGACAGGCGGCAACTAATGAAAAACTGTTTTTT
NA TRBD2 TRBJ2-3 TRBV7-2 CASSLMTSSADTQYF TGTGCCAGCAGCTTAATGACTAGCAGTGCAGATACGCAGTATTTT
few NA TRBJ1-1 TRBV18 CASSPGMNTEAFF TGTGCCAGCTCACCAGGGATGAACACTGAAGCTTTCTTT
NA NA TRBJ2-5 TRBV18 CASSPVRETQYF TGTGCCAGCTCACCTGTACGAGAGACCCAGTACTTC
NA NA TRBJ1-3 TRBV6-1 CAGTGFGNTIYF TGTGCCGGCACAGGGTTTGGAAACACCATATATTTT
NA NA TRBJ1-1 TRBV6-5 CASSYSRGTEAFF TGTGCCAGCAGTTACTCGAGGGGCACTGAAGCTTTCTTT
NA TRBD1 TRBJ1-1 TRBV5-1 CASSLEPGQGTEAFF TGCGCCAGCAGCTTGGAACCGGGACAGGGGACTGAAGCTTTCTTT
NA TRBD1 TRBJ1-5 TRBV18 CASSPLGDRGNQPQHF TGTGCCAGCTCACCATTGGGGGACAGGGGAAATCAGCCCCAGCATTTT
NA TRBD1 TRBJ2-3 TRBV5-1 CASSSRPGGSTDTQYF TGCGCCAGCAGCTCGCGACCAGGGGGCTCAACAGATACGCAGTATTTT
NA NA TRBJ1-5 TRBV28 CASSLAYQPQHF TGTGCCAGCAGTTTAGCCTATCAGCCCCAGCATTTT
NA NA TRBJ2-1 TRBV9 CASSGQESYNEQFF TGTGCCAGCAGCGGACAGGAATCCTACAATGAGCAGTTCTTC
NA TRBD2 TRBJ2-7 TRBV2 CASRRGTSGYEQYF TGTGCCAGCAGGCGGGGGACTAGCGGGTACGAGCAGTACTTC
NA NA TRBJ2-1 TRBV5-1 CASSLERGSSYNEQFF TGCGCCAGCAGCTTGGAGAGGGGGAGCTCCTACAATGAGCAGTTCTTC